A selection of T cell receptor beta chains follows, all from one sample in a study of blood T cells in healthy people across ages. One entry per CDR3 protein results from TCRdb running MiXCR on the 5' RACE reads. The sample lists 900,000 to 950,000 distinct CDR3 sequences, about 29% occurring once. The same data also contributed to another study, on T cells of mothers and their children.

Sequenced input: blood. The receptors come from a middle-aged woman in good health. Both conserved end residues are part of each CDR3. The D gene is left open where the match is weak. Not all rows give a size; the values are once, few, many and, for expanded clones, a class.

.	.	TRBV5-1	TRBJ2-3	TGCGCCAGCAGCTTGAAAATGAGCCCACTTAGCACAGATACGCAGTATTTT	CASSLKMSPLSTDTQYF
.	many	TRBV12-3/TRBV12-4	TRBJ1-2	TGTGCCAGCAGCCCCCTCGGGCGGACATCAAATGGCTACACCTTC	CASSPLGRTSNGYTF
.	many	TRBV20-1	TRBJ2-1	TGCAGTGCTAGAGGGGGTTATGAGCAGTTCTTC	CSARGGYEQFF
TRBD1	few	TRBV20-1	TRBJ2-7	TGCAGTGCTAGATACAGGGGGAAGCTCTACGAGCAGTACTTC	CSARYRGKLYEQYF
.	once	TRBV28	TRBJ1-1	TGTGCCAGCAGTTTATTGTCAGGGGCGTACGTGAACACTGAAGCTTTCTTT	CASSLLSGAYVNTEAFF
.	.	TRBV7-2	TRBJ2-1	TGTGCCAGCAGCTTATATCGTGGTGGCAATTACAATGAGCAGTTCTTC	CASSLYRGGNYNEQFF
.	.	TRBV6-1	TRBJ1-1	TGTGCCAGCAGTGAACAGGGACCCGGGACTGAAGCTTTCTTT	CASSEQGPGTEAFF
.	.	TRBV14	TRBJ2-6	TGTGCCAGCAGCCAAGATAGGGCAGGGGCTCCTTCTGGGGCCAACGTCCTGACTTTC	CASSQDRAGAPSGANVLTF
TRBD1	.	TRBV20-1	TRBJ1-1	TGCAGTGCTACTCCGGGACAGGGGGCTAAAGGGGGCACTGAAGCTTTCTTT	CSATPGQGAKGGTEAFF
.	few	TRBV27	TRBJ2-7	TGTGCCAGCAGTTTTGCGGGGACCTGCGAGCAGTACTTC	CASSFAGTCEQYF
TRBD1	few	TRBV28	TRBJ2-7	TGTGCCAGCAGTCGAACTATGACAGGGGGCGGCTACGAGCAGTACTTC	CASSRTMTGGGYEQYF
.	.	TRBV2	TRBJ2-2	TGTGCCAGCAGGGAAGTACAGTCCTACACCGGGGAGCTGTTTTTT	CASREVQSYTGELFF
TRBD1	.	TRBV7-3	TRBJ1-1	TGTGCCAGCGCCCGGGACAGGGGATCCACTGAAGCTTTCTTT	CASARDRGSTEAFF
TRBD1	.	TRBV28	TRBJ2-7	TGTGCCAGCAGGGAGGGGACAGGGAGAAGGGAGCAGTACTTC	CASREGTGRREQYF
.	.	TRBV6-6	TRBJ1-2	TGTGCCAGCAGTTATTCCCAGGGTCTTGGCTACACCTTC	CASSYSQGLGYTF
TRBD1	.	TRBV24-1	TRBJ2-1	TGTGCCACCAGTGACCAAGGACAGGGCAACGTCAATGAGCAGTTCTTC	CATSDQGQGNVNEQFF
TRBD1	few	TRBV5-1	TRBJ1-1	TGCGCCAGCAGCTTTGTGACAGGGTCGAACACTGAAGCTTTCTTT	CASSFVTGSNTEAFF
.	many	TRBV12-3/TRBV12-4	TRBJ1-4	TGTGCCAGCAGTTATCCGGGCGAAAAACTGTTTTTT	CASSYPGEKLFF
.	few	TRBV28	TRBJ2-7	TGTGCCAGCAGTCCCGGATTCCACGAGCAGTACTTC	CASSPGFHEQYF
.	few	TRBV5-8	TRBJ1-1	TGTGCCAGCAGCTTGAGGGCTTGGACTGAAGCTTTCTTT	CASSLRAWTEAFF
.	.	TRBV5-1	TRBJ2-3	TGCGCCAGCAGCTTGGCCCAACAAACAGATACGCAGTATTTT	CASSLAQQTDTQYF
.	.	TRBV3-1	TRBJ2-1	TGTGCCAGCAGCCAAGGGGTTTTGACGGCTTCCTACAATGAGCAGTTCTTC	CASSQGVLTASYNEQFF
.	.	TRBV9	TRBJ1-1	TGTGCCAGCAGCGTGGGGGGGTCGGGGGACACTGAAGCTTTCTTT	CASSVGGSGDTEAFF
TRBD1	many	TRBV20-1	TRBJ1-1	TGCAGTGTCCGGGACAGGGTTGTTGAAGCTTTCTTT	CSVRDRVVEAFF
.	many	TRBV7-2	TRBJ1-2	TGTGCCAGCAGCACAACGAGGGGCTACACCTTC	CASSTTRGYTF
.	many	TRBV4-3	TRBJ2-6	TGCGCCAGCAGCCAAGCGGAGAGGACGGGGGGGGCCAACGTCCTGACTTTC	CASSQAERTGGANVLTF
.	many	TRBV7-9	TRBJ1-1	TGTGCCAGCATCCTAGGAGCTAACACTGAAGCTTTCTTT	CASILGANTEAFF
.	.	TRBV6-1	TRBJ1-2	TGTGCCAGCAGTGTTGCCTACGGGGCAGCTAACTATGGCTACACCTTC	CASSVAYGAANYGYTF